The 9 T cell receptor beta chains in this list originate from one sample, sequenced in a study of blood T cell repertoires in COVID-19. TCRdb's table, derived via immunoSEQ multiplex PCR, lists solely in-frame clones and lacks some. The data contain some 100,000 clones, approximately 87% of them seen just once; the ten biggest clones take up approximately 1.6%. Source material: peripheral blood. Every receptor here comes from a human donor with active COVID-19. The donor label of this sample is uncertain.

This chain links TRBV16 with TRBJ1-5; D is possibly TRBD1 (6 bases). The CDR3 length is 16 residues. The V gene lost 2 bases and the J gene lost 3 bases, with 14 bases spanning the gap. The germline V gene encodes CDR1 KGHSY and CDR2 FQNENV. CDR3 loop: CASSQTGRLDNQPQHF. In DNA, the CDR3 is TGTGCCAGCAGCCAAACAGGGAGATTAGACAATCAGCCCCAGCATTTT. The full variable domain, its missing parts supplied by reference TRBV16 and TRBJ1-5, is GEEVAQTPKHLVRGEGQKAKLYCAPIKGHSYVFWYQQVLKNEFKFLISFQNENVFDETGMPKERFSAKCLPNSPCSLEIQATKLEDSAVYFCASSQTGRLDNQPQHFGDGTRLSIL.

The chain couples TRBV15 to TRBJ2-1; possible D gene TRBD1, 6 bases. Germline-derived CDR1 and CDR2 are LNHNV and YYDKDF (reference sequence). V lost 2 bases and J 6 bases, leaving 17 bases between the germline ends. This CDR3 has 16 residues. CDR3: CATSRSYPGHGNEQFF. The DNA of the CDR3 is TGTGCCACCAGCAGAAGCTACCCGGGACACGGCAATGAGCAGTTCTTC.

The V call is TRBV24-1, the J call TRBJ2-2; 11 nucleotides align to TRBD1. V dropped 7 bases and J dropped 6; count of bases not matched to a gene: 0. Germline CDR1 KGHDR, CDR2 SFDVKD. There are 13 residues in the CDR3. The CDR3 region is CATRDRGPGELFF. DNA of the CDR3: TGTGCCACCAGGGACAGGGGGCCCGGGGAGCTGTTTTTT.

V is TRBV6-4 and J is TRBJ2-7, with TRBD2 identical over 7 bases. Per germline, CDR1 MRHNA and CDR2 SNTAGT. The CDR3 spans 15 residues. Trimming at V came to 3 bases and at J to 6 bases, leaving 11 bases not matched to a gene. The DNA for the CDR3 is TGTGCCAGCAGTGAAGAAGGCGGGGAGGGTTCCGAGCAGTACTTC. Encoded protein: CASSEEGGEGSEQYF.

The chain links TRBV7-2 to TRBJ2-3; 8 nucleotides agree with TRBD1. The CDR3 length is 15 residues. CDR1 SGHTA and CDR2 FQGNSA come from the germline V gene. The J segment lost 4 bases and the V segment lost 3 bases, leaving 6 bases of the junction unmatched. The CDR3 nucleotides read TGTGCCAGCAGCTTCAGATCGGACAGGGCAGATACGCAGTATTTT. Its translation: CASSFRSDRADTQYF.

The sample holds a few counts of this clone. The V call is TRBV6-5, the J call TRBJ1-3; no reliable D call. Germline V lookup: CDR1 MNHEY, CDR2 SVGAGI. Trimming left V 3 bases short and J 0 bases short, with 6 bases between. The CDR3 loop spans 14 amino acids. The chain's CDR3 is CASSYAGSGNTIYF. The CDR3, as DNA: TGTGCCAGCAGTTATGCGGGCTCTGGAAACACCATATATTTT.

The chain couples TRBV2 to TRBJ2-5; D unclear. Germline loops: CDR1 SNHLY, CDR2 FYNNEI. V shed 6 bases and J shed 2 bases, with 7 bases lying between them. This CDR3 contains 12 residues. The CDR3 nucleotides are TGTGCCAGCAGGCAGGCGCAAGAGACCCAGTACTTC. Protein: CASRQAQETQYF.

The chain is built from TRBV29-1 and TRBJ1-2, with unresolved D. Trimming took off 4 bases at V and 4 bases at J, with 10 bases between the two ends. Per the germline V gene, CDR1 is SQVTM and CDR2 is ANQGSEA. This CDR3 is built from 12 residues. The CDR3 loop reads CSVAQRSYGYTF. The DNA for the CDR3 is TGCAGCGTTGCTCAACGGAGCTATGGCTACACCTTC. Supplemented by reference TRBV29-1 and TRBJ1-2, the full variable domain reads SAVISQKPSRDICQRGTSLTIQCQVDSQVTMMFWYRQQPGQSLTLIATANQGSEATYESGFVIDKFPISRPNLTFSTLTVSNMSPEDSSIYLCSVAQRSYGYTFGSGTRLTVV.

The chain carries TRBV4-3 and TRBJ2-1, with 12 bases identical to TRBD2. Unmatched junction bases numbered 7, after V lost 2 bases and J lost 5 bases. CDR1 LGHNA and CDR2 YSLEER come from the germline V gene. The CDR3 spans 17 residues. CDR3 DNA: TGCGCCAGCAGCCAAATTTCGACTAGCGGGGGTGACAATGAGCAGTTCTTC. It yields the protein CASSQISTSGGDNEQFF.